This T cell receptor beta chain was sequenced during a study of TIL therapy for anti-PD-1-resistant metastatic lung cancer. Study as a whole: Tumors had a median PD-L1 proportion score of about 6%. Whole-study results and caveats: This highly selected cohort may not generalize to typical lung cancer patients.

Time point described: pre-treatment sample, taken before nivolumab and TIL therapy. Most excised metastases sampled were pleural nodules or supraclavicular lymph nodes. V dropped 3 bases and J dropped 2 bases, with 11 bases sitting between them. Germline CDR1 SGHVS, CDR2 FQNEAQ. This CDR3 comprises 14 residues. Regarding this clone: Its antigen is as yet unknown.

Sequencing used immunoSEQ v3. Sequencing depth was 1.5 million to 2 million read pairs for survey level, about 5-6 million for deep. Clones were read by immunoSEQ multiplex PCR, and TCRdb kept only the in-frame ones, dropping some. The table includes about 26,000 clones, approximately 77% detected once. This receptor was obtained from a person aged 25-80 years with non-small cell lung cancer. This chain links TRBV7-8 with TRBJ2-7, with D unresolved. The input for sequencing was tumor tissue, taken at baseline. The DNA for the CDR3 is TGTGCCAGCAGCTTTTCAACCGGTCCCTACGAGCAGTACTTC. Protein product: CASSFSTGPYEQYF.